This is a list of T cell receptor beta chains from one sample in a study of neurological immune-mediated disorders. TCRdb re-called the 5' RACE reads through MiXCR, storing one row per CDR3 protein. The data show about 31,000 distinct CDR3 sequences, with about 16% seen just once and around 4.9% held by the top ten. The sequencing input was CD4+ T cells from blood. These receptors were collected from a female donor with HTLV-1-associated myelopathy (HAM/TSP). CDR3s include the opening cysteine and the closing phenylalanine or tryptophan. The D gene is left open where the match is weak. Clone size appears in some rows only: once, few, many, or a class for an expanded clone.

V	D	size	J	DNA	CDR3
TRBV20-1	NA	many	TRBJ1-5	TGCAGTGCTAGGCAGGGTAATAATCAGCCCCAGCATTTT	CSARQGNNQPQHF
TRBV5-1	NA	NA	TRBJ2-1	TGCGCCAGCAGCCCCCTGACTGGCAGCGGAGTCTACAATGAGCAGTTCTTC	CASSPLTGSGVYNEQFF
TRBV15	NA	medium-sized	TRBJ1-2	TGTGCCACCAGCAGCCGGGACACCGAGGACTATGGCTACACCTTC	CATSSRDTEDYGYTF
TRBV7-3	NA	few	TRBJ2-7	TGTGCCAGCAGCTTAGTCGAATCCTACGAGCAGTACTTC	CASSLVESYEQYF
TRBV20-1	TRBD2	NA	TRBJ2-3	TGCAGTGCTAGACGGGAGGGGGTTACAGATACGCAGTATTTT	CSARREGVTDTQYF
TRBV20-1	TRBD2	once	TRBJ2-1	TGCAGTGCTAGGGTAGCGGGGGAGTACAATGAGCAGTTCTTC	CSARVAGEYNEQFF
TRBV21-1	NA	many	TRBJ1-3	TGTGCCAGCAGCACTCCGGGACAGTGCTCCTCTGGAAACACCATATATTTT	CASSTPGQCSSGNTIYF
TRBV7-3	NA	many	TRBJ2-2	TGTGCCAGCAGCGGAAGCCCGAATACCGGGGAGCTGTTTTTT	CASSGSPNTGELFF
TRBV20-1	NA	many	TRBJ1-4	TGCAGTGCAAGATGGATGAGGGATGAAAAACTGTTTTTT	CSARWMRDEKLFF
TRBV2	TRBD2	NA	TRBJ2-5	TGTGCCAGCTCCTGGACTAGCGGGGGAGGACAAGAGACCCAGTACTTC	CASSWTSGGGQETQYF
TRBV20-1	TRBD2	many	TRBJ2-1	TGCAGTGCTAGAGATCTTCGGATAGCGGGAGGCCCCTACAATGAGCAGTTCTTC	CSARDLRIAGGPYNEQFF
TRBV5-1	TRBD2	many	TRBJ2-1	TGCGCCAGCAGCCCAAGGACTAACGGGAGGTTAAGCTCCTACAATGAGCAGTTCTTC	CASSPRTNGRLSSYNEQFF
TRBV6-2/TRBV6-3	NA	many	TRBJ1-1	TGTGCCAGCAGCCAGGCGGGGATTGAAGCTTTCTTT	CASSQAGIEAFF
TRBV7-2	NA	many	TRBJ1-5	TGTGCCAGCAGCTTTGTAAACACTCAGCCCCAGCATTTT	CASSFVNTQPQHF
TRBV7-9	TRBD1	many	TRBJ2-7	TGTGCCAGCAGCTTAAGGGGACCGGGACAGGGGTACTACGAGCAGTACTTC	CASSLRGPGQGYYEQYF
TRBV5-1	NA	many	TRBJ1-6	TGCGCCAGCAGCTTGGATCTAAGGGGAGGTTCACCCCTCCACTTT	CASSLDLRGGSPLHF
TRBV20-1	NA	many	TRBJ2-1	TGCAGTGCTAGAGATTTGACTACCTACAATGAGCAGTTCTTC	CSARDLTTYNEQFF
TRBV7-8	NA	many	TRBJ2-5	TGTGCCAGCAGCTTAGAGGGCAGGGAGACCCAGTACTTC	CASSLEGRETQYF
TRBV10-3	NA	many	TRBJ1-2	TGTGCCATCAGTGATTCACTAGGAGGGGGTGAAGTAAATGGCTACACCTTC	CAISDSLGGGEVNGYTF
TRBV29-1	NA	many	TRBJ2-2	TGCAGCGTTGAAGGGGCGAGCACCGGGGAGCTGTTTTTT	CSVEGASTGELFF
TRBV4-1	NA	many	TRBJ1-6	TGCGCCAGCAGCCAAGACCCCCGGGATCCGGCCCTCCACTTT	CASSQDPRDPALHF
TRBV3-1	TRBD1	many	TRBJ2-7	TGTGCCAGCAGCCAAGAAAACAGGGGGAAGCGTTTCGAGCAGTACTTC	CASSQENRGKRFEQYF
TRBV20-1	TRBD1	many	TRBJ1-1	TGCAGTGCTAGAGAGGTACTTCAGGGGGCTGAAGCTTTCTTT	CSAREVLQGAEAFF
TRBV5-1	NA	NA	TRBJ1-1	TGCGCCAGCAGTATTGTCGGGCGCCCGACTGAAGCTTTCTTT	CASSIVGRPTEAFF
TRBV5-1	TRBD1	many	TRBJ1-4	TGCGCCAGCAGCATGGGACAGGGGGCAAAACTGTTTTTT	CASSMGQGAKLFF
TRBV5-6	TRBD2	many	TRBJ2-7	TGTGCCAGCAGCTTAGGACTAGCGAAACGACACTACGAGCAGTACTTC	CASSLGLAKRHYEQYF
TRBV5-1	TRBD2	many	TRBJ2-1	TGCGCCAGCAGCCCCGGGCCTCAGGGTACGCGGGGGGCCAATGAGCAGTTCTTC	CASSPGPQGTRGANEQFF
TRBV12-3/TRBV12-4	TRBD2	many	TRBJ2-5	TGTGCCAGCAGTCCCCTAGCGGGAGGGCCAAAGACCCAGTACTTC	CASSPLAGGPKTQYF
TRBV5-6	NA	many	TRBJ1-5	TGTGCCAGCAGCTTCGATCGGGAACAGCCCCAGCATTTT	CASSFDREQPQHF
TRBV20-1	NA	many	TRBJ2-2	TGCAGTGCCCAGTGGGGGCAGGGCACCGGGGAGCTGTTTTTT	CSAQWGQGTGELFF
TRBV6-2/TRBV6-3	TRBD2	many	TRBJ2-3	TGTGCCAGCAGTTACTCGTCTAGCGGGGGGACAGATACGCAGTATTTT	CASSYSSSGGTDTQYF
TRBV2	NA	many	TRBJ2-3	TGTGCCAGCAGTGAAGCGCTGCGGTCCACGCAGTATTTT	CASSEALRSTQYF
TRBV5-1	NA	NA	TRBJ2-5	NA	CASSFYICSAKLGLETQYF
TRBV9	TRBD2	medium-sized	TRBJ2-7	TGTGCCAGCAGCGTAGATGCGGGGGGGCCGAACGAGCAGTACTTC	CASSVDAGGPNEQYF
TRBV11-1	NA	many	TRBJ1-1	TGTGCCAGCAGCTTAGTGGGGGACACTGAAGCTTTCTTT	CASSLVGDTEAFF
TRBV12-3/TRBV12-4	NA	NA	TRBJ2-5	TGTGCCAGCAGTTCTGGGTCTTCGTTAAGGGAAGGGAAAGAGACCCAGTACTTC	CASSSGSSLREGKETQYF
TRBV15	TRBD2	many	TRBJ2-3	TGTGCCACCAGCGCAGCGGGGGGCTTCAGCACAGATACGCAGTATTTT	CATSAAGGFSTDTQYF
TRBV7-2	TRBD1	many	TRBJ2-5	TGTGCCAGCAGCGTACGTGAGGACAGGCCCCCCGAATACTTC	CASSVREDRPPEYF